This T cell receptor (beta chain) was sequenced during a study of lymphopenia after photon versus proton radiotherapy. Study-level findings and limits: Authors raise, but do not show, better survival with proton therapy. Proton therapy kept repertoires fairly stable, unlike photons, which gained effector/memory cells. Oligoclonal CD8+ Temra expansion after nadir drove photon patients' diversity drop.

Measured with immunoSEQ multiplex PCR; TCRdb has only the in-frame clones, and not every one. The sample has around 20,000 clones; around nine tenths are singletons. As to this clone: The antigen is undetermined.

The sample consisted of peripheral blood, taken from a patient treated with proton-based radiotherapy. The TCR comes from a woman in her seventies with pancreatic cancer. Some clones in this sample may be carry-over from other donors' samples.

This CDR3 is CASSPLAGGNSPLHF. CDR3 DNA: TGTGCCAGCTCACCGCTCGCAGGGGGTAATTCACCCCTCCACTTT. The chain joins TRBV18 to TRBJ1-6; TRBD1 matches at 7 bases. Losses at the gene ends were 3 bases for V and 6 bases for J; bases not matched to a gene: 5. Germline-derived CDR1 and CDR2 are KGHSH and LQKENI. This CDR3 spans 15 amino acids.